This TCR beta chain emerged from a study of shared clonotypes between healthy human individuals. Study conclusions and caveats: On the whole, naive subsets had larger estimated richness than memory subsets had. Generation probability values for non-shared clonotypes were lower than those for clonotypes shared by all four donors.

Positive CCR7 selection of CD45RO-negative cells yielded the naive CD8 cells, and terminally differentiated effector memory CD45RA+ cells were excluded. On this clone itself: Its cognate antigen is unknown.

TCRdb's table, derived via immunoSEQ multiplex PCR, lists solely in-frame clones and lacks some. Of roughly 2.1 million clones detected, roughly 91% appear once; the ten largest clones hold around 1.7%. Sequencing used naive CD8+ T cells from PBMCs. The TCR originated in a man younger than 35 in good health. Some clones in this sample may be carry-over from other donors' samples.

DNA for the CDR3: TGCAGCGTTGAAATAACAGGAGGGTCCTACGAGCAGTACTTC. Protein product: CSVEITGGSYEQYF. The gene calls are TRBV29-1 and TRBJ2-5; TRBD2 is a possible D gene (6 bases). Near its end, the DNA agrees better with TRBJ2-7, so the J call may be wrong. Germline values: CDR1 SQVTM, CDR2 ANQGSEA. CDR3 length: 14 residues.